This TCR beta chain was sequenced in a study of cytomegalovirus exposure and HLA in healthy donors. Overall study: When 350 to 400 donors were genotyped, approximately 81% of them were found to fall in the Caucasian-associated ancestry cluster. Study-wide points: Prior analysis indicated that the majority of TCR beta V segments exhibited productivity approximately 90% or approximately 30% of the time. Later analysis found that TCR beta chains associated with HLA were more clonally expanded than other, equally common chains.

Per the germline V gene, CDR1 is SGHDT and CDR2 is YYEEEE. V shed 4 bases and J shed 3 bases, with 10 bases lying between them. The CDR3 runs to 13 residues. The PCR contained 60 Vbeta and 13 Jbeta primers. Here immunoSEQ multiplex PCR was the method, and the copy in TCRdb shows in-frame clones only, minus some. The repertoire holds about 180,000 clones, 65% to 85% seen once, with around 1.4% in the top ten. As to this clone: Its antigen is unidentified.

The chain links TRBV5-6 to TRBJ1-1, with a weak D call TRBD1 (6 bases). Material: PBMCs. The receptor's source is a girl under 18 in good health and CMV-seropositive. The CDR3 sequence is CASSRQAYTEAFF. CDR3 coding DNA: TGTGCCAGCAGCCGACAGGCGTACACTGAAGCTTTCTTT.